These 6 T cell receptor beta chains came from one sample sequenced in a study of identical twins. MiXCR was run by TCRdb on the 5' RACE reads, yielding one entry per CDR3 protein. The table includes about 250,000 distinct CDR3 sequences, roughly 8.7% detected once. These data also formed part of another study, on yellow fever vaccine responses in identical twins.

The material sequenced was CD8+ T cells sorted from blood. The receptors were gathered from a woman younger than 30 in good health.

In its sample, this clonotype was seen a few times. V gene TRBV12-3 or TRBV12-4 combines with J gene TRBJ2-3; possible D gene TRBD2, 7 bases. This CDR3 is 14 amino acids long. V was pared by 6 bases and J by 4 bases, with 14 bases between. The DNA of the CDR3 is TGTGCCAGCAGATGGGGGGGGGGGCCAGATACGCAGTATTTT. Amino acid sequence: CASRWGGGPDTQYF.

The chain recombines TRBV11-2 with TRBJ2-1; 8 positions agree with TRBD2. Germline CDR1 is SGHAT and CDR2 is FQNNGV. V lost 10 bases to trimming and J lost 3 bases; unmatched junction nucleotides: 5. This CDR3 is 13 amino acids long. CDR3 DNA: TGTGCCATCGCCGCGGGGGGCTACAATGAGCAGTTCTTC. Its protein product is CAIAAGGYNEQFF. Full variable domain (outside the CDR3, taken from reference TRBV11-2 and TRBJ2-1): EAGVAQSPRYKIIEKRQSVAFWCNPISGHATLYWYQQILGQGPKLLIQFQNNGVVDDSQLPKDRFSAERLKGVDSTLKIQPAKLEDSAVYLCAIAAGGYNEQFFGPGTRLTVL.

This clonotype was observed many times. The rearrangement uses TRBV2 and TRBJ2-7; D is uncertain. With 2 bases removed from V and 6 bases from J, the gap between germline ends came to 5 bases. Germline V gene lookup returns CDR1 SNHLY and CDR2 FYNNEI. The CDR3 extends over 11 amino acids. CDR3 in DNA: TGTGCCAGCAGTGAACGCGGCGAGCAGTACTTC. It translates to CASSERGEQYF.

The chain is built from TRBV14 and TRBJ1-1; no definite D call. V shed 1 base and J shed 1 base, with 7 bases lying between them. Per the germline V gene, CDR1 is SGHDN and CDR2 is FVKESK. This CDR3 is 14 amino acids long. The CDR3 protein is CASSQVRKNTEAFF. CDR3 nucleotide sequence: TGTGCCAGCAGCCAAGTACGGAAGAACACTGAAGCTTTCTTT. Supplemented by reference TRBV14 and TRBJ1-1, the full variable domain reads EAGVTQFPSHSVIEKGQTVTLRCDPISGHDNLYWYRRVMGKEIKFLLHFVKESKQDESGMPNNRFLAERTGGTYSTLKVQPAELEDSGVYFCASSQVRKNTEAFFGQGTRLTVV.

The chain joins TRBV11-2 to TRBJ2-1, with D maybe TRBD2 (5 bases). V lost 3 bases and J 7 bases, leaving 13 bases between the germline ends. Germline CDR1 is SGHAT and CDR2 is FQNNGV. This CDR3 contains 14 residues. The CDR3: CASSFLGLGNEQFF. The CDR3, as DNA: TGTGCCAGCAGCTTCCTCGGACTGGGGAATGAGCAGTTCTTC.

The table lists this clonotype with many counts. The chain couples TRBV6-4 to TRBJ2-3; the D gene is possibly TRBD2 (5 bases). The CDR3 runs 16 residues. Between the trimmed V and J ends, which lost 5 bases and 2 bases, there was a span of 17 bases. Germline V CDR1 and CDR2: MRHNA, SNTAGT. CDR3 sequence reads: CASSSTAGELTDTQYF. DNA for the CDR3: TGTGCCAGCAGTTCTACCGCCGGGGAGCTCACAGATACGCAGTATTTT.